One and the same sample provided the 7 T cell receptor beta chains below, sequenced in a study of early T cells in non-severe SARS-CoV-2 infection. From the 5' RACE reads, TCRdb called clonotypes with MiXCR, one entry per CDR3 protein. The table includes 70,000 to 85,000 distinct CDR3 sequences, over 10% detected once. Input material: whole blood. Receptor source: an adult who was a healthcare worker with PCR-confirmed SARS-CoV-2 infection or an uninfected control (not recorded which).

With respect to this clonotype: A much bigger clone sits one base away, suggesting this may be a read error. The V gene is TRBV27, the J gene TRBJ1-1; 8 nucleotides line up with TRBD1. There are 14 residues in the CDR3. Germline CDR1 MNHEY, CDR2 SMNVEV (reference sequence). CDR3 amino acids: CVTNRRGLNTEAFF. CDR3 nucleotide sequence: TGTGTCACCAACCGCAGGGGGCTGAACACTGAAGCTTTCTTT.

There are many counts of this clonotype. The rearrangement joins TRBV7-2 to TRBJ2-7; D assignment may be TRBD1 or TRBD2 (5 bases each). The CDR3 sequence is 16 residues long. The germline V gene has CDR1 SGHTA and CDR2 FQGNSA. Trimming pared 4 bases from V and 0 bases from J, leaving 16 bases between. Here the CDR3 DNA reads TGTGCCAGCAGCTCCGCCGGGGCCCCGAGCTCCTACGAGCAGTACTTC. As protein: CASSSAGAPSSYEQYF. Looking up the rest from reference TRBV7-2 and TRBJ2-7 gives the full variable domain: GAGVSQSPSNKVTEKGKDVELRCDPISGHTALYWYRQSLGQGLEFLIYFQGNSAPDKSGLPSDRFSAERTGGSVSTLTIQRTQQEDSAVYLCASSSAGAPSSYEQYFGPGTRLTVT.

This clonotype showed up many times. The V and J genes are TRBV12-3 or TRBV12-4 and TRBJ1-1; no definite D call. The CDR3 covers 14 residues. Deletions cut 2 bases from V and 0 bases from J, with 7 bases between. DNA for the CDR3: TGTGCCAGCAGTTTATATCGGGTGAACACTGAAGCTTTCTTT. This codes for CASSLYRVNTEAFF.

Turning to this clonotype: A much larger clone is a single base away; this may be a read error. The genes are TRBV9 and TRBJ1-6; D gene uncertain. The CDR3 sequence is 14 residues long. The germline CDR1 and CDR2 sequences are SGDLS and YYNGEE. The CDR3 nucleotides are TGTGTCAGCAGTCCCGGGGTTAAAGGGTCACCCCTCCACTTT. Translating it yields CVSSPGVKGSPLHF.

This clonotype occurred a few times. The V gene is TRBV28, the J gene TRBJ2-3, with D possibly matching TRBD2 (7 bases). Deletions cut 1 base from V and 6 bases from J, with 14 bases between. The germline gives CDR1 MDHEN, CDR2 SYDVKM. The CDR3 totals 15 residues. The CDR3 sequence: CASSLYGGPRDTQYF. CDR3 nucleotide sequence: TGTGCCAGCAGTTTATACGGGGGGCCTCGTGATACGCAGTATTTT.

This clonotype was counted only a few times. The V call is TRBV7-2, the J call TRBJ2-1; the D is unclear. V shed 5 bases and J shed 7 bases, with 12 bases lying between them. The germline CDR1 and CDR2 sequences are SGHTA and FQGNSA. This CDR3 region has 13 residues. The CDR3 nucleotides read TGTGCCAGCAGCCCACGCCACCAGAATGAGCAGTTCTTC. Protein sequence: CASSPRHQNEQFF.

Many counts were recorded for this clonotype. The genes are TRBV29-1 and TRBJ2-3, with D uncertain. V lost 2 bases, J lost 4 bases, and 10 bases lay in between. The germline CDR1 and CDR2 sequences are SQVTM and ANQGSEA. This CDR3 spans 13 amino acids. This CDR3 reads CSVELQASDTQYF. CDR3 coding DNA: TGCAGCGTTGAACTTCAGGCCTCAGATACGCAGTATTTT.